One and the same sample provided the 2 T cell receptor beta chains below, sequenced in a study of cytomegalovirus exposure and HLA in healthy donors. Only in-frame clones appear in the TCRdb table, and some are missing; sequencing was by immunoSEQ multiplex PCR. The profile shows tens of thousands of clones, roughly 96% of them singletons. Sequenced material: PBMCs. Receptors were obtained from a woman aged 18-29 years in good health and CMV-seronegative.

V is TRBV29-1 and J is TRBJ1-4; possible D gene TRBD1, 5 bases. Trimming removed 5 bases from V and 2 bases from J, with 9 bases in between. The CDR3 spans 13 residues. Germline CDR1 reads SQVTM; CDR2 reads ANQGSEA. Here the CDR3 DNA reads TGCAGCGTTCAGACAGCTACTAATGAAAAACTGTTTTTT. This translates into CSVQTATNEKLFF.

The chain has TRBV18 and TRBJ2-5, with D perhaps matching TRBD1 (5 bases). V lost 0 bases to trimming and J lost 4 bases, with 15 bases between them. This CDR3 has 16 amino acids. Looked up from germline, CDR1 is KGHSH and CDR2 is LQKENI. The CDR3: CASSPPKGQGRETQYF. As DNA, the CDR3 is TGTGCCAGCTCACCACCGAAGGGGCAGGGCAGAGAGACCCAGTACTTC.